These 13 T cell receptor beta chains originate from one sample sequenced in a study of cytomegalovirus exposure and HLA in healthy donors. Profiling relied on immunoSEQ multiplex PCR, and the TCRdb table lists in-frame clones only, not all of them. The sample holds 82,000 or so clones, 85% to 95% seen once. The specimen sequenced was PBMCs. Receptors were obtained from a man younger than 30 in good health and CMV-seronegative.

The J gene is TRBJ1-3, the V gene TRBV9, with D unresolved. There are 13 residues in the CDR3. V was clipped by 4 bases and J by 0 bases, with 5 bases between them. The V gene's germline CDR1 is SGDLS and CDR2 YYNGEE. The CDR3, as DNA: TGTGCCAGCAGCTCGGGCTCTGGAAACACCATATATTTT. Translating it yields CASSSGSGNTIYF.

V usage is TRBV27 and J usage is TRBJ2-7; 7 bases align to TRBD1. Germline CDR1 and CDR2: MNHEY and SMNVEV (reference sequence). V lost 4 bases to trimming and J lost 0 bases; unmatched junction nucleotides: 3. The CDR3 is made up of 14 amino acids. CDR3 sequence reads: CASSSHRGSYEQYF. The CDR3 DNA sequence: TGTGCCAGCAGTTCACACAGGGGCTCCTACGAGCAGTACTTC.

The chain carries TRBV18 and TRBJ1-2, with 7 positions matching TRBD1. The CDR3 runs to 13 residues. V dropped 5 bases and J dropped 4; count of bases not matched to a gene: 4. Germline values: CDR1 KGHSH, CDR2 LQKENI. This chain's CDR3 is CASSADRSYGYTF. The CDR3 nucleotides read TGTGCCAGCTCAGCGGACAGGTCCTATGGCTACACCTTC. The whole variable domain, filled in from reference TRBV18 and TRBJ1-2, reads NAGVMQNPRHLVRRRGQEARLRCSPMKGHSHVYWYRQLPEEGLKFMVYLQKENIIDESGMPKERFSAEFPKEGPSILRIQQVVRGDSAAYFCASSADRSYGYTFGSGTRLTVV.

This clone was recorded only once. V gene TRBV30 combines with J gene TRBJ1-2; tentatively, D is TRBD1 (5 bases). The CDR3 has 13 amino acids. Trimming removed 2 bases from V and 4 bases from J, with 11 bases in between. Germline V gene lookup returns CDR1 GTSNPN and CDR2 SVGIG (reference sequence). In DNA form, the CDR3 reads TGTGCCTGGAGTTCTGGCAGGGTCTATGGCTACACCTTC. It translates to CAWSSGRVYGYTF.

This chain connects TRBV5-1 to TRBJ2-1, with TRBD2 matching 8 bases. The CDR3 extends over 13 amino acids. Trimming took 3 bases from V and 12 from J; bases not matched to a gene: 8. Germline CDR1 SGHRS, CDR2 YFSETQ. The CDR3 sequence is CASSSNSGAGQFF. For the CDR3, the DNA is TGCGCCAGCAGCTCTAATAGCGGGGCCGGGCAGTTCTTC.

This chain joins TRBV7-9 and TRBJ1-4; weak D call: TRBD1 (6 bases). This CDR3 has 14 residues. Germline V CDR1 and CDR2: SEHNR, FQNEAQ (reference sequence). V lost 3 bases to trimming and J lost 8 bases, with 13 bases between them. The DNA of the CDR3 is TGTGCCAGCAGCTTTTTAGGGGGACGCGAAAAACTGTTTTTT. This gives the protein CASSFLGGREKLFF.

The chain carries TRBV5-1 and TRBJ2-7; 11 bases are shared with TRBD1. Looked up from germline, CDR1 is SGHRS and CDR2 is YFSETQ. The CDR3 is 14 amino acids. V lost 6 bases to trimming and J lost 6 bases; unmatched junction nucleotides: 8. The CDR3 DNA reads TGCGCCAGCAACGCCGGGACAGGGGGACTCGAGCAGTACTTC. Translating it yields CASNAGTGGLEQYF.

This chain links TRBV2 with TRBJ1-5, with 7 bases aligning to TRBD1. In germline, CDR1 is SNHLY, CDR2 FYNNEI. V shed 9 bases and J 4 bases; nucleotides not matched to a gene: 6. The CDR3 length is 13 residues. In nucleotides, the CDR3 is TGTGCCAGTTTGAGGGACAGTAATCAGCCCCAGCATTTT. Protein product: CASLRDSNQPQHF. The entire variable domain, with the rest obtained from reference TRBV2 and TRBJ1-5, is as follows: EPEVTQTPSHQVTQMGQEVILRCVPISNHLYFYWYRQILGQKVEFLVSFYNNEISEKSEIFDDQFSVERPDGSNFTLKIRSTKLEDSAMYFCASLRDSNQPQHFGDGTRLSIL.

The chain joins TRBV7-9 to TRBJ1-2; 9 bases are shared with TRBD1. Germline V CDR1 and CDR2: SEHNR, FQNEAQ (reference sequence). J lost 1 base, V lost 6 bases, and 6 bases had no gene match. The CDR3 spans 15 residues. CDR3 DNA: TGTGCCAGCAGTTACACAGGGGGCAGTAACTATGGCTACACCTTC. Its protein product is CASSYTGGSNYGYTF.

This clone has only a few counts. J is TRBJ1-6 and V is TRBV6-1, with no clear D. Trimming left V 4 bases short and J 0 bases short, with 7 bases between. The CDR3 sequence is 15 residues long. Germline V gives CDR1 MNHNS, CDR2 SASEGT. CDR3 nucleotides: TGTGCCAGCAGTGTAGGGAGCTCCTATAATTCACCCCTCCACTTT. Translation gives CASSVGSSYNSPLHF.

The rearrangement joins TRBV5-1 to TRBJ2-2, with D maybe TRBD2 (5 bases). Trimming cost V 0 bases and J 5 bases, with 5 bases left between them. The CDR3 sequence is 13 residues long. Germline V gene sequence: CDR1 SGHRS, CDR2 YFSETQ. CDR3 sequence (DNA): TGCGCCAGCAGCTTGGGCGGGACCGGGGAGCTGTTTTTT. The encoded protein is CASSLGGTGELFF.

This clone was picked up one time. The chain uses TRBV27 and TRBJ2-1, with D maybe TRBD1 (6 bases). In germline, CDR1 is MNHEY, CDR2 SMNVEV (reference sequence). The CDR3 loop spans 15 amino acids. Trimming pared 5 bases from V and 3 bases from J, leaving 14 bases between. CDR3 residues: CASSNGDILYNEQFF. CDR3 in DNA: TGTGCCAGCAGTAATGGGGACATACTCTACAATGAGCAGTTCTTC.

This chain joins TRBV30 and TRBJ1-4; 10 bases are a match to TRBD1. The V gene's germline CDR1 is GTSNPN and CDR2 SVGIG (reference sequence). The CDR3 is made up of 15 amino acids. V lost 6 bases and J lost 7; bases outside the gene matches: 11. CDR3 residues: CACLFRDRGTEKLFF. The CDR3 coding sequence is TGTGCCTGTTTATTCCGGGACAGGGGAACTGAAAAACTGTTTTTT.